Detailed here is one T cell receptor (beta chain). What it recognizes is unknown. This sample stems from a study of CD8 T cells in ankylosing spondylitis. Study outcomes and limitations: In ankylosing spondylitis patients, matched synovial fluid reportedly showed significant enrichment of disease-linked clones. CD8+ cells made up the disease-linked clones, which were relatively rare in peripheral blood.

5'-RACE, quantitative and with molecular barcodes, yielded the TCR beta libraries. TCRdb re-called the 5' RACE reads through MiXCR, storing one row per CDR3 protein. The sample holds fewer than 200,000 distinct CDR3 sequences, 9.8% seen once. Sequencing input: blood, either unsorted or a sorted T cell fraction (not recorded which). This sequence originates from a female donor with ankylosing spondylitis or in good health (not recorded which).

In DNA form, the CDR3 reads TGCGCCAGCAGTCAAACGGGACAGGCGCTCAGGGAGACCCAGTACTTC. This encodes CASSQTGQALRETQYF. The chain links TRBV23-1 to TRBJ2-5; TRBD1 matches 8 bases. TRBV23-1 is an ORF for which the function is uncertain. V lost 2 bases to trimming and J lost 5 bases; unmatched junction nucleotides: 10. This CDR3 comprises 16 residues.